Below, 18 T cell receptor beta chains from the same sample are listed, as sequenced in a study of shared clonotypes between healthy human individuals (dated by TCRdb to about 2020). Libraries came from the immunoSEQ multiplex PCR assay. As stored in TCRdb, this immuneACCESS dataset retains in-frame rearrangements with V and J assigned. A fraction of the clones does not appear; measured against another copy, unresolved V genes explain less than half of the discrepancy, and the remainder lacks a known reason. The sample profile shows approximately 2.3 million clones; more than 80% of them were found once. The top ten constitute 0.39% of the sample. Sequencing was performed on naive CD4+ T cells from PBMCs. Explained via the paper, the cell subset or site label denotes: CD45RA+ positively selected. Receptors originate from a man aged 18 to 30 in good health. Some clones in this sample may be carry-over from other donors' samples.

This sequence joins TRBV11-2 and TRBJ2-7; 7 nucleotides agree with TRBD2. This CDR3 spans 15 amino acids. V was pared by 8 bases and J by 3 bases, with 13 bases of the junction left unmatched. Germline V lookup: CDR1 SGHAT, CDR2 FQNNGV. CDR3 DNA sequence: TGTGCCAGCGGTTTCGGGGGGTCTCTAGGCTACGAGCAGTACTTC. Its protein product is CASGFGGSLGYEQYF.

With regard to this clone: In the same sample, other DNA sequences code for this CDR3. The V gene is TRBV28, the J gene TRBJ2-1; either TRBD1 or TRBD2 may fit D (6 bases each). This CDR3 is built from 15 residues. Germline V lookup: CDR1 MDHEN, CDR2 SYDVKM. V was pared by 5 bases and J by 4 bases, with 15 bases between. The DNA of the CDR3 is TGTGCCAGCAGTCTGGGGGGCTCGGGGTACAATGAGCAGTTCTTC. Its translation is CASSLGGSGYNEQFF. Using reference TRBV28 and TRBJ2-1 for the parts outside the CDR3, the full variable domain is DVKVTQSSRYLVKRTGEKVFLECVQDMDHENMFWYRQDPGLGLRLIYFSYDVKMKEKGDIPEGYSVSREKKERFSLILESASTNQTSMYLCASSLGGSGYNEQFFGPGTRLTVL.

The rearrangement uses TRBV11-2 and TRBJ2-7; no reliable D call. This CDR3 contains 12 residues. CDR1 is SGHAT, CDR2 FQNNGV, per germline. Trimming left V 8 bases short and J 3 bases short, with 11 bases between. The CDR3 loop is CASSVQSYEQYF. The CDR3 DNA reads as TGTGCCAGCTCCGTACAGAGCTACGAGCAGTACTTC.

This clone was picked up one time. V and J are TRBV4-1 and TRBJ2-7; D might be TRBD1 or TRBD2, each matching 5 bases. The CDR3 covers 14 residues. Germline CDR1 MGHRA, CDR2 YSYEKL. Trimming shortened V by 2 bases and J by 5 bases, and 13 bases separated the two germline ends. In nucleotides, the CDR3 is TGCGCCAGCAGCCAACCGACGCGAGGGGACGAGCAGTACTTC. Its protein product is CASSQPTRGDEQYF.

This chain joins TRBV4-2 and TRBJ2-7, with D perhaps matching TRBD2 (6 bases). The germline CDR1 and CDR2 sequences are LGHNA and YNFKEQ. The CDR3 extends over 17 amino acids. Trimming pared 3 bases from V and 3 bases from J, leaving 21 bases between. The CDR3 here is CASSQEGSDGGRYEQYF. In nucleotides, the CDR3 is TGTGCCAGCAGCCAGGAAGGCTCGGACGGGGGACGCTACGAGCAGTACTTC.

V is TRBV28 and J is TRBJ1-4; D unclear. CDR1 and CDR2 from the germline V gene are MDHEN and SYDVKM. The CDR3 has 16 amino acids. With 0 bases removed from V and 0 bases from J, the gap between germline ends came to 8 bases. CDR3 in DNA: TGTGCCAGCAGTTTATGGGACGCCACAACTAATGAAAAACTGTTTTTT. Translated, it gives CASSLWDATTNEKLFF. Based on the CDR3 plus reference TRBV28 and TRBJ1-4, the full variable domain is DVKVTQSSRYLVKRTGEKVFLECVQDMDHENMFWYRQDPGLGLRLIYFSYDVKMKEKGDIPEGYSVSREKKERFSLILESASTNQTSMYLCASSLWDATTNEKLFFGSGTQLSVL.

This rearrangement joins TRBV30 to TRBJ1-2; 10 bases are shared with TRBD1. The CDR3 runs 16 residues. V trimming: 2 bases; J trimming: 4 bases; junction bases outside the gene matches: 10. Germline CDR1 reads GTSNPN; CDR2 reads SVGIG (reference sequence). CDR3 nucleotide sequence: TGTGCCTGGAGTCCTTCCCGGACAGGGGGAATCTATGGCTACACCTTC. Translating it yields CAWSPSRTGGIYGYTF.

The chain links TRBV7-2 to TRBJ2-7; the match to TRBD2 covers 9 bases. Losses at the gene ends were 1 base for V and 3 bases for J; bases not matched to a gene: 7. This CDR3 contains 16 residues. CDR1 is SGHTA and CDR2 is FQGNSA in the germline V gene. The CDR3 reads CASSLVGLAGNYEQYF. The CDR3 DNA reads TGTGCCAGCAGCTTAGTCGGGCTAGCGGGAAACTACGAGCAGTACTTC.

A single count supports this clone. The CDR3 region has the DNA TGTGCCATCAGTGAGTCTGGACAGAACACCGGGGAGCTGTTTTTT. It encodes CAISESGQNTGELFF. V is TRBV10-3 and J is TRBJ2-2; D is possibly TRBD1 (5 bases). Germline CDR1 and CDR2: ENHRY and SYGVKD. V lost 0 bases and J 1 base, leaving 6 bases between the germline ends. The CDR3 runs 15 residues.

The chain links TRBV27 to TRBJ1-1; no clear D gene. Germline-derived CDR1 and CDR2 are MNHEY and SMNVEV (reference sequence). The CDR3 loop spans 12 amino acids. V lost 6 bases to trimming and J lost 0 bases, with 5 bases between them. CDR3 coding DNA: TGTGCCAGCAGCCCAGTGAACACTGAAGCTTTCTTT. Its translation: CASSPVNTEAFF.

V is TRBV11-3 and J is TRBJ2-1; 9 bases map to TRBD2. V lost 6 bases to trimming and J lost 6 bases; unmatched junction nucleotides: 6. Germline V gene sequence: CDR1 SGHNT, CDR2 YENEEA. The CDR3 sequence is 14 residues long. The CDR3 DNA is TGTGCCAGCAGGGCGGGAGGGCCTTCCAATGAGCAGTTCTTC. Protein product: CASRAGGPSNEQFF.

The CDR3 spells CASSFDPSPLAKNIQYF. The CDR3 DNA reads as TGTGCCAGCAGCTTTGATCCTAGTCCACTAGCCAAAAACATTCAGTACTTC. V and J are TRBV11-2 and TRBJ2-4; no firm D call. The CDR3 contains 17 residues. V gave up 3 bases and J gave up 0 bases, with 15 bases separating them. CDR1 and CDR2 from the germline V gene are SGHAT and FQNNGV. The full variable domain, with the rest looked up from reference TRBV11-2 and TRBJ2-4, is EAGVAQSPRYKIIEKRQSVAFWCNPISGHATLYWYQQILGQGPKLLIQFQNNGVVDDSQLPKDRFSAERLKGVDSTLKIQPAKLEDSAVYLCASSFDPSPLAKNIQYFGAGTRLSVL.

The rearrangement links TRBV5-1 to TRBJ1-4; weak D call: TRBD1 (5 bases). In germline, CDR1 is SGHRS, CDR2 YFSETQ. V lost 0 bases to trimming and J lost 7 bases, with 13 bases between them. The CDR3 has 15 amino acids. In DNA form, the CDR3 reads TGCGCCAGCAGCTTGGCCGGAGGGGCAGTTGAAAAACTGTTTTTT. Encoded protein: CASSLAGGAVEKLFF.

About this clone: This specimen includes other DNA sequences encoding the same CDR3. The J gene is TRBJ1-5, the V gene TRBV6-1; D not resolved. The CDR3 length is 13 residues. V was cut by 2 bases and J by 4 bases, with 6 bases left in between. Germline CDR1 reads MNHNS; CDR2 reads SASEGT. The CDR3 DNA reads TGTGCCAGCAGTGAACAAGGGAATCAGCCCCAGCATTTT. Its translation is CASSEQGNQPQHF.

Remarks on this clone: One junction end does not reproduce the germline sequence, and a read error may be involved. V and J are TRBV28 and TRBJ2-7; tentative D call: TRBD1 (6 bases). The CDR3 totals 14 residues. CDR1 and CDR2 (germline): MDHEN, SYDVKM. For the CDR3, the DNA is TGTGCCAGCAGTACCGGGACATTACTCTACGCGCAGTACTTC. Translation gives CASSTGTLLYAQYF.

The chain recombines TRBV6-5 with TRBJ1-5; a possible D gene is TRBD1 (5 bases). This CDR3 contains 15 residues. The V gene's germline CDR1 is MNHEY and CDR2 SVGAGI. V lost 0 bases and J lost 7, with 13 bases in between. The CDR3 region has the DNA TGTGCCAGCAGTTACTCTCCAGGGCTAGGACAGCCCCAGCATTTT. Translating it yields CASSYSPGLGQPQHF.

The chain carries TRBV5-1 and TRBJ2-5, with D maybe TRBD2 (6 bases). The V gene's germline CDR1 is SGHRS and CDR2 YFSETQ. The V and J ends lost 4 bases and 1 base respectively, with 14 bases between them. The CDR3 is 15 residues long. The CDR3 sequence is CASSQRMGLQETQYF. DNA for the CDR3: TGCGCCAGCAGCCAGCGCATGGGACTCCAAGAGACCCAGTACTTC.

As concerns this clone: The same CDR3 arises from other DNA sequences in this sample as well. The rearrangement links TRBV28 to TRBJ2-7, with a tentative D call TRBD1 (5 bases). The CDR3 sequence is 11 residues long. Per the germline V gene, CDR1 is MDHEN and CDR2 is SYDVKM. Deletions cut 2 bases from V and 7 bases from J, with 6 bases between. The CDR3 DNA reads TGTGCCAGCAGTTTAAAGGGGGAGCAGTACTTC. Protein product: CASSLKGEQYF.